This T cell receptor beta chain is from a study of T cell repertoires and Cas9 in healthy adults. Looking at the study overall: Characterization of SpCas9-reactive CD4 and CD8 T cells covered multi-effector potency, cytotoxicity and lineage. General study points: SpCas9-reactive regulatory T cells reportedly mitigated SpCas9-reactive effector T cells in vitro.

CDR1 and CDR2 from the germline V gene are MNHEY and SMNVEV (reference sequence). The V and J ends lost 4 bases and 0 bases respectively, with 18 bases between them. This CDR3 is 17 amino acids long. Sequencing was performed with immunoSEQ multiplex PCR; in TCRdb, only in-frame clones are kept and a portion is missing. The data show about 20,000 clones, 91% seen once. Regarding this clone: Its matching antigen is unknown.

Sequenced: CD4+ effector T cells (CD127+, CD25-, CD137-, CD154-) from PBMCs; culture status not recorded. The chain couples TRBV27 to TRBJ1-2, with a possible D match to TRBD1 (6 bases). The receptor was isolated from a human donor in good health. This CDR3 is CASSSRGHSLANYGYTF. CDR3 nucleotide sequence: TGTGCCAGCAGTTCCAGGGGCCATAGCCTCGCTAACTATGGCTACACCTTC.